One sample yielded the 23 T cell receptor beta chains listed below, sequenced in a study of identical twins. From the 5' RACE reads, TCRdb called clonotypes with MiXCR, one entry per CDR3 protein. The repertoire has fewer than 900,000 distinct CDR3 sequences, around 20% of them found once; the top ten carry approximately 4.3%. These data were likewise used in another study, on T cells expressing NK-cell markers.

The material sequenced was PBMCs. These receptors were obtained from a young woman in good health.

This clonotype was counted many times. The chain employs TRBV12-3 or TRBV12-4 and TRBJ2-5, with no clear D. The V end was cut by 7 bases, the J end by 0 bases, with 3 bases between. The CDR3 has 11 residues. CDR3 loop: CASTNQETQYF. The CDR3 DNA reads TGTGCCAGCACCAACCAAGAGACCCAGTACTTC.

The rearrangement joins TRBV12-3 or TRBV12-4 to TRBJ1-1, with unresolved D. Trimming stripped 7 bases from V and 3 bases from J, with 15 bases between. This CDR3 is 14 amino acids long. As DNA, the CDR3 is TGTGCCAGCACTCCCGGGAATCGGGACACTGAAGCTTTCTTT. It codes for CASTPGNRDTEAFF.

Only one count was recorded for this clonotype. The chain is built from TRBV27 and TRBJ2-3; D call uncertain. This CDR3 has 14 residues. The ends were cut back, 4 bases at V and 3 bases at J, with 11 bases in the middle. CDR1 and CDR2 from the germline V gene are MNHEY and SMNVEV (reference sequence). CDR3 residues: CASSSQLGTDTQYF. The CDR3, as DNA: TGTGCCAGCAGTTCCCAACTTGGTACAGATACGCAGTATTTT.

This clonotype was seen only a few times. The rearrangement joins TRBV13 to TRBJ2-1; D gene ambiguous. CDR3 length equals 13 residues. Germline V gene data show CDR1 as PRHDT and CDR2 as FYEKMQ (reference sequence). V shed 0 bases and J shed 10 bases, with 10 bases lying between them. CDR3 nucleotides: TGTGCCAGCAGCTTAGGCCGGTCTGCAGAGCAGTTCTTC. It encodes CASSLGRSAEQFF.

This chain uses TRBV5-1 with TRBJ2-5; D not resolved. The V and J ends lost 0 bases and 5 bases respectively, with 17 bases between them. The CDR3 sequence is 16 residues long. Germline values: CDR1 SGHRS, CDR2 YFSETQ. In DNA form, the CDR3 reads TGCGCCAGCAGCTTGGCGCCTAGTTCGGAGTCCGAGACCCAGTACTTC. Protein sequence: CASSLAPSSESETQYF.

The chain has TRBV10-2 and TRBJ2-3, with D possibly matching TRBD1 (6 bases). V dropped 7 bases and J dropped 7 bases, with 21 bases sitting between them. CDR3 size: 15 residues. Germline CDR1 is WSHSY and CDR2 is SAAADI. The CDR3 DNA reads TGCGCCAGCACCGCACTGGGGGCCACCGGATATACGCAGTATTTT. Protein sequence: CASTALGATGYTQYF.

J is TRBJ1-1 and V is TRBV12-3 or TRBV12-4; no definite D call. V lost 6 bases to trimming and J lost 6 bases, with 8 bases between them. The CDR3 covers 11 residues. In DNA, the CDR3 is TGTGCCAGCAGGGACTTGTCTGAAGCTTTCTTT. Its protein is CASRDLSEAFF.

This chain uses TRBV5-6 with TRBJ2-1, with D unclear. CDR1 is SGHDT, CDR2 YYEEEE, per germline. This CDR3 spans 15 amino acids. V lost 1 base to trimming and J lost 4 bases, with 12 bases between them. This CDR3 reads CASSLTGRSYNEQFF. In DNA, the CDR3 is TGTGCCAGCAGCTTGACCGGAAGGAGTTACAATGAGCAGTTCTTC.

The chain recombines TRBV3-1 with TRBJ2-1; D is ambiguous. Germline V gene sequence: CDR1 LGHDT, CDR2 YNNKEL (reference sequence). The CDR3 totals 15 residues. V lost 4 bases to trimming and J lost 5 bases, with 15 bases between them. The chain's CDR3 is CASSPEPRRNNEQFF. For the CDR3, the DNA is TGTGCCAGCAGCCCAGAACCTCGCCGTAACAATGAGCAGTTCTTC.

The V gene is TRBV5-5, the J gene TRBJ2-7; a possible D gene is TRBD2 (5 bases). Germline loops: CDR1 SGHKS, CDR2 YYEKEE (reference sequence). Trimming shortened V by 0 bases and J by 0 bases, and 13 bases separated the two germline ends. This CDR3 comprises 16 residues. The CDR3 sequence is CASSLVARASSYEQYF. The DNA for the CDR3 is TGTGCCAGCAGCTTGGTTGCGCGGGCTAGCTCCTACGAGCAGTACTTC.

The chain couples TRBV15 to TRBJ2-1; TRBD1 is a possible D gene (5 bases). Between the trimmed V and J ends, which lost 0 bases and 0 bases, there was a span of 6 bases. Germline assignment: CDR1 LNHNV and CDR2 YYDKDF (reference sequence). This CDR3 is 15 amino acids long. As DNA, the CDR3 is TGTGCCACCAGCAGAGACAGGGCCTCCTACAATGAGCAGTTCTTC. Translating it yields CATSRDRASYNEQFF.

There are a few counts of this clonotype. The V call is TRBV20-1, the J call TRBJ2-7; TRBD1 is a possible D gene (6 bases). The CDR3 contains 14 residues. From germline, CDR1 is DFQATT and CDR2 SNEGSKA (reference sequence). The V end lost 3 bases, the J end lost 4 bases, and 16 bases lay between the germline ends. The CDR3 region is CSASTKQGRYEQYF. In DNA, the CDR3 is TGCAGTGCTAGTACGAAGCAGGGGCGGTACGAGCAGTACTTC.

This clonotype was recorded a few times. The chain employs TRBV6-5 and TRBJ2-7; 11 positions match TRBD2. CDR3 length equals 15 residues. V was clipped by 4 bases and J by 6 bases; unmatched bases: 8. Germline V gene data show CDR1 as MNHEY and CDR2 as SVGAGI. CDR3 sequence reads: CASSSTGTSGGEQYF. CDR3 DNA sequence: TGTGCCAGCAGTTCGACCGGGACTAGCGGTGGCGAGCAGTACTTC.

V is TRBV20-1 and J is TRBJ1-1, with D unresolved. The germline CDR1 and CDR2 sequences are DFQATT and SNEGSKA (reference sequence). CDR3 length equals 12 residues. The V gene lost 0 bases and the J gene lost 3 bases, with 5 bases spanning the gap. CDR3 nucleotide sequence: TGCAGTGCTAGAGATCTCTACACTGAAGCTTTCTTT. Its translation is CSARDLYTEAFF.

This clonotype has a count of ten or more. The chain joins TRBV20-1 to TRBJ1-6, with D tentatively TRBD1 (6 bases). Germline V gene lookup returns CDR1 DFQATT and CDR2 SNEGSKA (reference sequence). V lost 5 bases and J lost 8, with 10 bases in between. The CDR3 runs to 12 residues. DNA for the CDR3: TGCAGTGCTGCCTCAGGGGATTCACCCCTCCACTTT. Protein product: CSAASGDSPLHF.

The V call is TRBV20-1, the J call TRBJ2-7; 8 bases map to TRBD1. The CDR3 is 14 residues long. Germline CDR1 is DFQATT and CDR2 is SNEGSKA (reference sequence). Unmatched junction bases numbered 7, after V lost 6 bases and J lost 0 bases. The DNA for the CDR3 is TGCAGTGCCGGGGACAGGCGCAGCTCCTACGAGCAGTACTTC. Translation: CSAGDRRSSYEQYF.

The chain uses TRBV6-2 or TRBV6-3 and TRBJ2-1, with D possibly matching TRBD2 (6 bases). The V gene's germline CDR1 is MNHEY and CDR2 SVGEGT. The germline V and J ends were trimmed by 6 bases and 6 bases, with 12 bases remaining between them. The CDR3 is 13 residues long. The CDR3 region is CASRLLAINEQFF. The CDR3 DNA reads as TGTGCCAGCAGGTTACTAGCAATCAATGAGCAGTTCTTC.

This clonotype was counted at least ten times. This chain joins TRBV5-6 and TRBJ1-2; 7 nucleotides line up with TRBD1. The germline V gene has CDR1 SGHDT and CDR2 YYEEEE. V was pared by 4 bases and J by 2 bases, with 2 bases of the junction left unmatched. The CDR3 has 13 amino acids. The CDR3 nucleotides are TGTGCCAGCAGCCAACAGGGGAACTATGGCTACACCTTC. Translation: CASSQQGNYGYTF.

In DNA form, the CDR3 reads TGTGCCAGCAGCTCGATTGGAGCCAAGCTCACAGATACGCAGTATTTT. It specifies CASSSIGAKLTDTQYF. This rearrangement joins TRBV7-2 to TRBJ2-3; D not resolved. The CDR3 totals 16 residues. Germline V gene sequence: CDR1 SGHTA, CDR2 FQGNSA. V was shortened by 4 bases and J by 2 bases, with 16 bases between the two germline ends. Full variable domain (rest looked up from reference TRBV7-2 and TRBJ2-3): GAGVSQSPSNKVTEKGKDVELRCDPISGHTALYWYRQSLGQGLEFLIYFQGNSAPDKSGLPSDRFSAERTGGSVSTLTIQRTQQEDSAVYLCASSSIGAKLTDTQYFGPGTRLTVL.

This clonotype has just a few counts. The chain recombines TRBV18 with TRBJ2-7; TRBD1 aligns across 9 bases. The CDR3 runs to 14 residues. The germline V gene encodes CDR1 KGHSH and CDR2 LQKENI. The V gene end was trimmed by 3 bases and the J gene end by 5 bases; junction bases not matched to a gene: 5. As DNA, the CDR3 is TGTGCCAGCTCACCGGGGACAGGGAGGAACGAGCAGTACTTC. Protein product: CASSPGTGRNEQYF.

The chain uses TRBV28 and TRBJ2-5, with D unclear. Germline V gives CDR1 MDHEN, CDR2 SYDVKM. The length of the CDR3 is 15 residues. Trimming shortened V by 5 bases and J by 3 bases, and 16 bases separated the two germline ends. The CDR3 protein is CASSKGPIGKETQYF. The DNA for the CDR3 is TGTGCCAGCAGTAAAGGACCTATAGGAAAAGAGACCCAGTACTTC.

This chain links TRBV5-1 with TRBJ2-3; maybe TRBD2 (5 bases). With 4 bases removed from V and 3 bases from J, the gap between germline ends came to 12 bases. The CDR3 runs to 14 residues. From germline, CDR1 is SGHRS and CDR2 YFSETQ. Written as DNA, the CDR3 is TGCGCCAGCAGCGTTAGCGTGGAAACAGATACGCAGTATTTT. Encoded protein: CASSVSVETDTQYF.

This clonotype was recorded a few times. The CDR3: CASSLARNLGETQYF. CDR3 DNA: TGTGCCAGCAGCTTAGCGAGAAATTTGGGGGAGACCCAGTACTTC. The chain links TRBV7-2 to TRBJ2-5; D not certain. This CDR3 region has 15 residues. Trimming left V 0 bases short and J 5 bases short, with 13 bases between. Per germline, CDR1 SGHTA and CDR2 FQGNSA.